This is a list of T cell receptor beta chains from one sample in a study of regulatory T cells in long-lasting Graves disease. TCRdb analysed the multiplex PCR reads with MiXCR anew, one entry per CDR3 protein. This sample has about 470,000 distinct CDR3 sequences, with under 25% found just once. The sequenced sample was peripheral blood mononuclear cells (PBMCs), obtained when the disease was refractory, from a patient treated with antithyroid drugs. These receptor sequences come from a female donor with Graves disease. The CDR3 runs from the conserved cysteine through the conserved F or W. The order of the fields is J gene, V gene, CDR3 protein.

j_gene: TRBJ2-2; v_gene: TRBV7-2; CDR3aa: CASSITGGLTGELFF
j_gene: TRBJ2-2; v_gene: TRBV5-1; CDR3aa: CASSFRAGANTGELFF
j_gene: TRBJ2-7; v_gene: TRBV6-1; CDR3aa: CASSAGQLPYEQYF
j_gene: TRBJ1-2; v_gene: TRBV6-2/TRBV6-3; CDR3aa: CASSYAGFDGYTF
j_gene: TRBJ1-1; v_gene: TRBV9; CDR3aa: CASSATGGGGRTEAFF
j_gene: TRBJ2-7; v_gene: TRBV5-6; CDR3aa: CASSFGTDHTTYEQYF
j_gene: TRBJ1-5; v_gene: TRBV7-8; CDR3aa: CASSPQGLSNQPQHF
j_gene: TRBJ2-2; v_gene: TRBV30; CDR3aa: CAWIGGLANTGELFF
j_gene: TRBJ1-1; v_gene: TRBV20-1; CDR3aa: CSARVGTGGTEAFF
j_gene: TRBJ1-1; v_gene: TRBV11-1; CDR3aa: CASTLSLNTEAFF
j_gene: TRBJ2-2; v_gene: TRBV11-2; CDR3aa: CASSLGGSGALAGELFF
j_gene: TRBJ2-7; v_gene: TRBV6-5; CDR3aa: CASSFGFEQYF
j_gene: TRBJ1-1; v_gene: TRBV7-6; CDR3aa: CASSLRGAQTEAFF
j_gene: TRBJ1-2; v_gene: TRBV12-3/TRBV12-4; CDR3aa: CASRSRRDYGYTF
j_gene: TRBJ2-2; v_gene: TRBV29-1; CDR3aa: CSVRLAGELFF
j_gene: TRBJ1-1; v_gene: TRBV6-1; CDR3aa: CASSEALAGGEAFF
j_gene: TRBJ2-7; v_gene: TRBV10-3; CDR3aa: CAISDRDYEQYF
j_gene: TRBJ2-7; v_gene: TRBV30; CDR3aa: CAWGPGGSRYEQYF
j_gene: TRBJ1-3; v_gene: TRBV7-9; CDR3aa: CASSSGLGTRDF
j_gene: TRBJ2-5; v_gene: TRBV3-1; CDR3aa: CASSRQGGSEETQYF
j_gene: TRBJ2-7; v_gene: TRBV28; CDR3aa: CASRTMGYRGPTYEQYF
j_gene: TRBJ2-7; v_gene: TRBV27; CDR3aa: CASSFRGYNYEQYF
j_gene: TRBJ1-6; v_gene: TRBV30; CDR3aa: CAWSVRSAVRWSPLHF
j_gene: TRBJ2-7; v_gene: TRBV7-6; CDR3aa: CASSITPRDEQYF
j_gene: TRBJ2-1; v_gene: TRBV2; CDR3aa: CASTPSGTLWNEQFF
j_gene: TRBJ2-2; v_gene: TRBV28; CDR3aa: CASSLPGAGTGELFF
j_gene: TRBJ1-4; v_gene: TRBV28; CDR3aa: CASSKGLLGTNEKLFF
j_gene: TRBJ2-7; v_gene: TRBV28; CDR3aa: CASVRGVGVYEQYF
j_gene: TRBJ1-5; v_gene: TRBV2; CDR3aa: CASSRQEGVGNQPQHF
j_gene: TRBJ2-5; v_gene: TRBV12-5; CDR3aa: CASGLGGTETQYF
j_gene: TRBJ1-1; v_gene: TRBV12-3/TRBV12-4; CDR3aa: CASSPDRALIAEAFF
j_gene: TRBJ2-7; v_gene: TRBV7-2; CDR3aa: CASSLRTGALEQYF
j_gene: TRBJ2-6; v_gene: TRBV5-1; CDR3aa: CASSPFPWANVLTF
j_gene: TRBJ2-7; v_gene: TRBV20-1; CDR3aa: CSASNFGSGGPYEQYF
j_gene: TRBJ1-1; v_gene: TRBV6-1; CDR3aa: CASRDRDWGSGAFF
j_gene: TRBJ1-1; v_gene: TRBV20-1; CDR3aa: CSAPVFRGLNTEAFF
j_gene: TRBJ2-2; v_gene: TRBV30; CDR3aa: CAWSVRTPGELFF
j_gene: TRBJ2-7; v_gene: TRBV20-1; CDR3aa: CSARAKGQGYEQYF
j_gene: TRBJ2-5; v_gene: TRBV13; CDR3aa: CASSPGVPETQYF
j_gene: TRBJ1-5; v_gene: TRBV5-1; CDR3aa: CASSLVAGSQPQHF
j_gene: TRBJ2-5; v_gene: TRBV20-1; CDR3aa: CSASDLVEETQYF
j_gene: TRBJ2-1; v_gene: TRBV12-3/TRBV12-4; CDR3aa: CASSLLGDAYYNEQFF